Following are 9 T cell receptor beta chains from one sample sequenced in a study of T cell responses to AZD1222 COVID-19 vaccine. Generated by immunoSEQ multiplex PCR, the TCRdb table keeps only in-frame clones and is missing some. There are 80,000 to 100,000 clones in the sample; approximately 90% occur only once, and 10% to 15% lies in the top ten. Material: peripheral blood, obtained on day 0 of AZD1222 vaccination. These receptors originate from an adult in good health.

The rearrangement joins TRBV7-9 to TRBJ1-2; no clear D gene. Trimming removed 0 bases from V and 5 bases from J, with 10 bases in between. The germline gives CDR1 SEHNR, CDR2 FQNEAQ (reference sequence). This CDR3 region has 14 residues. The CDR3 sequence: CASSLAYGPYGYTF. In DNA form, the CDR3 reads TGTGCCAGCAGCTTAGCCTACGGACCGTATGGCTACACCTTC.

The genes are TRBV27 and TRBJ2-2; perhaps TRBD1 as D (6 bases). This CDR3 has 14 residues. The germline CDR1 and CDR2 sequences are MNHEY and SMNVEV (reference sequence). The V gene lost 7 bases and the J gene lost 4 bases, with 13 bases spanning the gap. The DNA for the CDR3 is TGTGCCAGCAAGCGCAGGGGTGGCACCGGGGAGCTGTTTTTT. The encoded protein is CASKRRGGTGELFF.

The V and J genes are TRBV21-1 and TRBJ2-7; the D call in the table, TRBD2, was not verified against the DNA. TRBV21-1 is an annotated pseudogene. The CDR3 covers 18 residues. CDR3 in DNA: TGTGCCAGCAGCAAGCGCCGGTTGATCTCGAGGCCCCCCTACGAGCAGTACTTC. The encoded protein is CASSKRRLISRPPYEQYF.

This chain connects TRBV3-1 (or the pseudogene TRBV3-2) to TRBJ1-3, with D possibly being TRBD1 (5 bases). V lost 4 bases and J lost 9, with 13 bases in between. The CDR3 covers 13 residues. Germline V gene lookup returns CDR1 LGHDT and CDR2 YNNKEL (reference sequence). The CDR3 bases are TGTGCCAGCAGCCCCTCCTCGGGGCCCACCATATATTTT. Encoded protein: CASSPSSGPTIYF.

The CDR3 loop is CASSTGRDNEQFF. The CDR3 DNA sequence: TGTGCCAGTAGTACGGGACGGGACAATGAGCAGTTCTTC. The V call is TRBV19, the J call TRBJ2-1; tentatively, D is TRBD1 or TRBD2 (5 bases each). Trimming took off 4 bases at V and 5 bases at J, with 9 bases between the two ends. CDR3 size: 13 residues. Germline assignment: CDR1 LNHDA and CDR2 SQIVND (reference sequence).

In its sample, this clone was seen a few times. The gene calls are TRBV29-1 and TRBJ2-7; 8 bases agree with TRBD2. The CDR3 loop spans 12 amino acids. The V segment lost 4 bases and the J segment 6 bases; nucleotides outside the gene matches: 5. Germline-derived CDR1 and CDR2 are SQVTM and ANQGSEA. This chain's CDR3 is CSVVGGAFEQYF. The CDR3 region has the DNA TGCAGCGTTGTCGGGGGGGCCTTCGAGCAGTACTTC.

This chain uses TRBV5-4 with TRBJ2-3; unclear D gene. CDR3 length equals 14 residues. The germline CDR1 and CDR2 sequences are SGHNT and YYREEE (reference sequence). Trimming left V 0 bases short and J 2 bases short, with 7 bases between. In nucleotides, the CDR3 is TGTGCCAGCAGCTTGGGGCTCGACACAGATACGCAGTATTTT. Protein sequence: CASSLGLDTDTQYF.

This chain connects TRBV3-1 (or the pseudogene TRBV3-2) to TRBJ2-3, with D possibly TRBD1 on 6 matching bases. The germline V gene encodes CDR1 LGHDT and CDR2 YNNKEL (reference sequence). The CDR3 is 16 amino acids. V was cut by 4 bases and J by 3 bases, with 17 bases left in between. The CDR3 is CASSRYSQGLTDTQYF. The DNA of the CDR3 is TGTGCCAGCAGCCGATATTCGCAGGGGTTGACAGATACGCAGTATTTT.

The J gene is TRBJ1-6, the V gene TRBV9; 9 positions agree with TRBD1. The CDR3 loop spans 16 amino acids. The germline V gene encodes CDR1 SGDLS and CDR2 YYNGEE. The V segment lost 4 bases and the J segment 5 bases; nucleotides outside the gene matches: 7. DNA for the CDR3: TGTGCCAGCAGCTCAGGGACAGGGACCAATAATTCACCCCTCCACTTT. Protein sequence: CASSSGTGTNNSPLHF.